These T cell receptor beta chains were read from a single sample in a study of control samples from healthy donors and cancer patients. Libraries were prepared by immunoSEQ multiplex PCR; TCRdb keeps only in-frame clonotypes and omits some of them. The table lists 90,000 to 110,000 clones, around 82% of them singletons. Specimen: blood. The receptors here all came from a woman between 45 and 60 years old in good health. Each CDR3 is given without its conserved first and last residue. The order of the fields is V gene, J gene, D gene, CDR3 protein. A D gene is named only where the DNA matches it firmly.

TRBV18,TRBJ2-1,TRBD2,ASSPGLAGGPSYNEQF
TRBV10-3,TRBJ1-2,NA,AMRDLSYGYT
TRBV15,TRBJ2-3,NA,ATTKEDSSTDTQY
TRBV5-1,TRBJ2-5,NA,ASSSDLASQETQY
TRBV24-1,TRBJ1-2,NA,ATSDWQRNYGYT
TRBV5-6,TRBJ2-1,NA,ASREWNYNEQF
TRBV6-2/TRBV6-3,TRBJ2-5,NA,ASSYSETQY
TRBV12-3/TRBV12-4,TRBJ1-1,NA,ASSLGPNTEAF
TRBV9,TRBJ2-1,TRBD2,ASSVAGGTYNEQF
TRBV19,TRBJ1-5,NA,ASSIDRGRQNQPQH
TRBV7-2,TRBJ2-1,TRBD1,ASSFQGAPYNEQF
TRBV7-3,TRBJ1-2,TRBD1,ASSPHRGQGYT
TRBV5-1,TRBJ2-7,TRBD2,ASSSILAGTTYEQY
TRBV6-1,TRBJ1-1,TRBD1,ASSDSGQGGIKAF
TRBV9,TRBJ2-1,TRBD2,ASSVAASGQFSSYNEQF
TRBV4-3,TRBJ1-1,TRBD1,ASSPTTGFEAEAF
TRBV9,TRBJ1-2,NA,ASSATSNYGYT
TRBV10-1,TRBJ1-5,NA,ASMPEHGNQPQH
TRBV19,TRBJ1-6,TRBD1,ASNLRTGGANSPLH
TRBV11-2,TRBJ2-3,NA,ASSSLASSTDTQY
TRBV14,TRBJ2-1,NA,ASSHKGHPYNEQF
TRBV2,TRBJ1-6,NA,ASSEFGSYNSPLH
TRBV7-2,TRBJ2-4,TRBD2,ASSLVAGEQNIQY
TRBV6-4,TRBJ2-5,TRBD2,ASSEVPGGPGYPQTQY